This TCR beta chain was sequenced in a study of prognosis after radiotherapy for stage I lung cancer. Study background: A biologically effective dose of at least 100 Gy came via 3-5 SBRT fractions. No patient received concurrent therapy with stereotactic body radiotherapy. Overall study findings and caveats: The number of unique TCR clones went down after stereotactic body radiation therapy, with a median of around 10,000 versus 6,900.

The genomic DNA TCR beta CDR3 region underwent two rounds of multiplex PCR. Primers specific to each TRBV and TRBJ gene drove first-round PCR. PCR proceeded to a second round, and that round used universal primers. TCRdb analysed the multiplex PCR reads with MiXCR anew, one entry per CDR3 protein. Counted here are some 13,000 distinct CDR3 sequences, 45% to 50% occurring once; the ten biggest clones make up 28%. In regard to this clonotype: What it recognizes is unknown.

Germline lookup yields CDR1 MNHNS and CDR2 SASEGT. V lost 8 bases, J lost 8 bases, and 14 bases stayed unmatched. The CDR3 runs to 14 residues. The sequences come from PBMCs, collected before or after stereotactic body radiation therapy (not recorded which). The clonotype comes from a donor aged 50 or older with non-small cell lung cancer. The chain combines TRBV6-1 with TRBJ1-1, with 7 bases lining up with TRBD1. The CDR3 DNA is TGTGCCAGCCTAGACAGGGCGCTTGCCACCGAAGCTTTCTTT. Translation gives CASLDRALATEAFF.